This note documents a single TCR beta chain sequence. From the 5' RACE reads, TCRdb called clonotypes with MiXCR, one entry per CDR3 protein. The repertoire holds 350,000 to 550,000 distinct CDR3 sequences, about a sixth seen once, with 20% to 25% in the top ten. The data were taken from a study of T-cell memory formation after mild COVID-19. The overall study: The TCR clusters were mostly specific to one donor.

The germline V gene encodes CDR1 MNHNY and CDR2 SVGAGI (reference sequence). With V trimmed by 6 bases and J by 6 bases, 10 bases remained unmatched. CDR3 length: 14 residues. Sequenced material: PBMCs or a T cell subset sorted from them (not recorded which). The receptor was derived from a man in his late teens or twenties who had mild COVID-19 (a few samples of this study predate the infection). Cell type and time point are not known. The rearrangement links TRBV6-6 to TRBJ1-2; TRBD1 matches at 7 bases. The CDR3 DNA is TGTGCCAGCAGCCGCGACAGGCAGGGGGATGGCTACACCTTC. Protein sequence: CASSRDRQGDGYTF.